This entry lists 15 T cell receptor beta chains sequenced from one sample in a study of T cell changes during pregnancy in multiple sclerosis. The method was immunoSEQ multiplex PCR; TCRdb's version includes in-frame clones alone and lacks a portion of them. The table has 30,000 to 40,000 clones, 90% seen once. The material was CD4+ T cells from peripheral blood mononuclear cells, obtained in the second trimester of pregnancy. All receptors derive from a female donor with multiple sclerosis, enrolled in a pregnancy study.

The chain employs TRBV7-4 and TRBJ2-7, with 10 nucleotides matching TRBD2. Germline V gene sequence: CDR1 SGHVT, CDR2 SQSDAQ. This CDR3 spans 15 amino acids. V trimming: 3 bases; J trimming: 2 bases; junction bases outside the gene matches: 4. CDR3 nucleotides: TGTGCCAGCAGCTTTCTAGCGGGAGTACCCTACGAGCAGTACTTC. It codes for CASSFLAGVPYEQYF.

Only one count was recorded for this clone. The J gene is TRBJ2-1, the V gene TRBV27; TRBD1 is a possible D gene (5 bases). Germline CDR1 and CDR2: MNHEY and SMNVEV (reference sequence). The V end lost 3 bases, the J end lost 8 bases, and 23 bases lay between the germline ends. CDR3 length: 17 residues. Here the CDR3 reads CASSFSRGMASRYEQFF. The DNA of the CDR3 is TGTGCCAGCAGTTTCAGTAGGGGTATGGCCAGTCGATATGAGCAGTTCTTC.

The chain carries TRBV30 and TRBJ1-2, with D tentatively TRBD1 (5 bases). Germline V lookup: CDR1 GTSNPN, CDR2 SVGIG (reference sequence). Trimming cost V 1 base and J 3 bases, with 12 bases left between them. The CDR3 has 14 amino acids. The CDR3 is CAWSAVLTDYGYTF. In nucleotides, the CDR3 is TGTGCCTGGAGTGCAGTTCTGACAGACTATGGCTACACCTTC.

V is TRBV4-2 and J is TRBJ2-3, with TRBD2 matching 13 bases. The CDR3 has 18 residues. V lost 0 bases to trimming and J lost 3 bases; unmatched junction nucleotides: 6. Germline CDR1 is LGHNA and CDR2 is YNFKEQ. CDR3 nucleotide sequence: TGTGCCAGCAGCCAAGAAGGGACTAGCGGGATCGGGACAGATACGCAGTATTTT. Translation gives CASSQEGTSGIGTDTQYF.

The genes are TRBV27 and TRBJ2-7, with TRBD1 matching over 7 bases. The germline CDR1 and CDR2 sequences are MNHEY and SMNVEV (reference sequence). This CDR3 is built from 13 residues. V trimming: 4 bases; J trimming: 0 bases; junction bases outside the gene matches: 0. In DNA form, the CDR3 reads TGTGCCAGCAGTTCAGGGGGCTCCTACGAGCAGTACTTC. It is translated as CASSSGGSYEQYF.

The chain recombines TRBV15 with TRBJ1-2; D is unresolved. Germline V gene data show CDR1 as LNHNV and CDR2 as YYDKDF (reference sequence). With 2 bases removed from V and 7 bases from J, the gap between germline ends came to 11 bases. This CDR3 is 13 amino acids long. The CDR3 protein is CATSRLGSGGYTF. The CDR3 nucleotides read TGTGCCACCAGCAGATTGGGTTCGGGTGGCTACACCTTC.

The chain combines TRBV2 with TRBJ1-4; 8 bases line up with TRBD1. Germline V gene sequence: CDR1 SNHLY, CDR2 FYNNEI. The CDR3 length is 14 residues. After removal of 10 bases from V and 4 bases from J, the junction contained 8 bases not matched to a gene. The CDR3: CATRQGQINEKLFF. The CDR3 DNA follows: TGTGCCACTCGACAGGGGCAGATTAATGAAAAACTGTTTTTT.

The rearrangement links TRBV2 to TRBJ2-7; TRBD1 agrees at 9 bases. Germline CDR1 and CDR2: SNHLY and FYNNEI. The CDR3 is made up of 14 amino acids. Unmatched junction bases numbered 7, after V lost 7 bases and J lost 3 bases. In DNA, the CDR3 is TGTGCCAGCAAAGACAGGGGGGTCCTCTACGAGCAGTACTTC. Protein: CASKDRGVLYEQYF.

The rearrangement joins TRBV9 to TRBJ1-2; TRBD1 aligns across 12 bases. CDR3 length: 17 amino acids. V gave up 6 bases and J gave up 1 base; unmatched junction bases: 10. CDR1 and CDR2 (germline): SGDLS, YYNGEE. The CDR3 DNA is TGTGCCAGCACCAAAGGGACAGGGGGCTCTTATAACTATGGCTACACCTTC. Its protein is CASTKGTGGSYNYGYTF.

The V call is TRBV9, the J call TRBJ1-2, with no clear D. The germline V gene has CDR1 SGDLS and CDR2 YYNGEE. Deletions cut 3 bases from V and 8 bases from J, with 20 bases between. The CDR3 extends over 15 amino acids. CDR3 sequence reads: CASSDPLEGIEGYTF. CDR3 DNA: TGTGCCAGCAGCGATCCTCTGGAGGGCATCGAGGGCTACACCTTC.

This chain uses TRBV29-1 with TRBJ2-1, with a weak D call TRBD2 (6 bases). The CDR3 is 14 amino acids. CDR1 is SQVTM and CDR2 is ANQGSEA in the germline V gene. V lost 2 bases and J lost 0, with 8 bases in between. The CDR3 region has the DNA TGCAGCGTTGAACCCGGGAGCTCCTACAATGAGCAGTTCTTC. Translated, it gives CSVEPGSSYNEQFF.

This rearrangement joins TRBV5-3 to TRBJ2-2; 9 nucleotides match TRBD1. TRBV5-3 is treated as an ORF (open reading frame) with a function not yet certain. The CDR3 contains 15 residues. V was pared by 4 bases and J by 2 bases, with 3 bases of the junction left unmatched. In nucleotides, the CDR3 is TGTGCCAGAAGCCCGGGACAGGGAAACACCGGGGAGCTGTTTTTT. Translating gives CARSPGQGNTGELFF.

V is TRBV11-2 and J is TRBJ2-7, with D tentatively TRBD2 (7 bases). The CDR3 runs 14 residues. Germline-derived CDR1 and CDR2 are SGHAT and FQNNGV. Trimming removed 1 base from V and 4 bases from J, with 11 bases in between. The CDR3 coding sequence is TGTGCCAGCAGCTTAGGGGAGGGGGGATACGAGCAGTACTTC. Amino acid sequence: CASSLGEGGYEQYF.

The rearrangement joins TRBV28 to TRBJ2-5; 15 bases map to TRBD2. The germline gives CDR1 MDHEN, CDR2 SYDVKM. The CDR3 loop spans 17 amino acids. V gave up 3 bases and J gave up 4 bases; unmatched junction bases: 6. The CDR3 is CASSLGGLAGGLETQYF. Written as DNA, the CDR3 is TGTGCCAGCAGTTTGGGGGGACTAGCGGGAGGTCTAGAGACCCAGTACTTC.

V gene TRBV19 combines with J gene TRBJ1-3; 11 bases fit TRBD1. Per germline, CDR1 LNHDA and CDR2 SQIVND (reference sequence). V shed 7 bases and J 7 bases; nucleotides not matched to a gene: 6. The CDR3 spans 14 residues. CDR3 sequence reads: CASMRTGGWNTIYF. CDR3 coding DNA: TGTGCCAGTATGAGGACAGGGGGCTGGAACACCATATATTTT.